One sample yielded the 30 T cell receptor beta chains listed below, sequenced in a study of blood T cell repertoires in COVID-19. TCRdb keeps only in-frame clones here, not all; method: immunoSEQ multiplex PCR. The sample shows around 150,000 clones, more than 75% of them seen only once. Source material: PBMCs or T cells enriched from blood (not recorded which). The receptors shown here come from a man aged 40-49 years who had recovered from COVID-19.

The chain combines TRBV10-1 with TRBJ2-1, with D perhaps TRBD2 (6 bases). The V and J ends lost 5 bases and 0 bases respectively, with 17 bases between them. The CDR3 length is 17 residues. Germline-derived CDR1 and CDR2 are WNHNN and SYGVQD (reference sequence). CDR3 nucleotide sequence: TGCGCCAGCAGTCGGGTTGGGGGGTTGAGCTCCTACAATGAGCAGTTCTTC. Translated: CASSRVGGLSSYNEQFF.

The genes are TRBV2 and TRBJ2-5, with D hard to call. Trimming cost V 4 bases and J 3 bases, with 9 bases left between them. CDR1 and CDR2 (germline): SNHLY, FYNNEI. CDR3 length equals 13 residues. CDR3: CASSGGVKETQYF. The DNA for the CDR3 is TGTGCCAGCAGTGGAGGTGTGAAAGAGACCCAGTACTTC.

CDR3 in amino acids: CASSLVERTEAFF. CDR3 nucleotide sequence: TGTGCCAGCAGTTTAGTTGAGCGGACTGAAGCTTTCTTT. V usage is TRBV12-3 or TRBV12-4 and J usage is TRBJ1-1; no clear D. V was clipped by 1 base and J by 5 bases, with 8 bases between them. The CDR3 length is 13 residues.

The chain recombines TRBV7-6 with TRBJ1-4, with D perhaps TRBD1 (5 bases). V lost 5 bases, J lost 0 bases, and 13 bases lay in between. Germline values: CDR1 SGHVS, CDR2 FNYEAQ. This CDR3 spans 16 amino acids. CDR3 loop: CASSIQGGATNEKLFF. In nucleotides, the CDR3 is TGTGCCAGCAGCATTCAGGGAGGGGCAACTAATGAAAAACTGTTTTTT.

This clone has just one count. The rearrangement links TRBV7-9 to TRBJ1-6, with D perhaps TRBD1 (5 bases). This CDR3 has 16 residues. From germline, CDR1 is SEHNR and CDR2 FQNEAQ (reference sequence). The germline V and J ends were trimmed by 5 bases and 11 bases, with 22 bases remaining between them. The CDR3 DNA reads TGTGCCAGCAGCCGTGACCTGGACGGGGGTAGGGCACCCCTCCACTTT. This translates into CASSRDLDGGRAPLHF.

J is TRBJ1-4 and V is TRBV9; D remains ambiguous. CDR3 size: 15 residues. V shed 1 base and J shed 7 bases, with 14 bases lying between them. CDR1 is SGDLS and CDR2 is YYNGEE in the germline V gene. This chain's CDR3 is CASSVSFQATEKLFF. The CDR3 bases are TGTGCCAGCAGCGTATCTTTCCAGGCTACTGAAAAACTGTTTTTT.

The V call is TRBV15, the J call TRBJ1-1; D is possibly TRBD1 (6 bases). V was cut by 0 bases and J by 10 bases, with 9 bases left in between. The germline gives CDR1 LNHNV, CDR2 YYDKDF (reference sequence). The CDR3 consists of 12 residues. The CDR3, as DNA: TGTGCCACCAGCAGAGATACAGGGAGAGCTTTCTTT. It translates to CATSRDTGRAFF.

This clone has ten or more counts. V usage is TRBV12-3 or TRBV12-4 and J usage is TRBJ1-1; D gene ambiguous. The CDR3 totals 13 residues. Deletions cut 3 bases from V and 11 bases from J, with 16 bases between. The CDR3: CASSLGGLAEAFF. The CDR3, as DNA: TGTGCCAGCAGTTTGGGAGGTCTGGCGGAGGCTTTCTTT.

DNA of the CDR3: TGTGCCAGTAAGAGGGAACGAGCGACGAACACTGAAGCTTTCTTT. Its protein is CASKRERATNTEAFF. V and J are TRBV19 and TRBJ1-1; D not resolved. The V end was cut by 7 bases, the J end by 1 base, with 16 bases between. Germline V gene lookup returns CDR1 LNHDA and CDR2 SQIVND (reference sequence). There are 15 residues in the CDR3. The variable domain in full, with the rest retrieved from reference TRBV19 and TRBJ1-1, is DGGITQSPKYLFRKEGQNVTLSCEQNLNHDAMYWYRQDPGQGLRLIYYSQIVNDFQKGDIAEGYSVSREKKESFPLTVTSAQKNPTAFYLCASKRERATNTEAFFGQGTRLTVV.

Turning to this clone: One end of the junction does not line up with germline, which may come from a read error. The J gene is TRBJ1-2, the V gene TRBV18; 8 nucleotides align to TRBD1. The CDR3 runs 12 residues. The germline CDR1 and CDR2 sequences are KGHSH and LQKENI. The CDR3 DNA reads as TGTGCCAGCTCACCCGGACAGGGATATATCGCCTTC. This sequence encodes CASSPGQGYIAF.

This clone was seen a handful of times. This chain connects TRBV5-1 to TRBJ1-5; unclear D gene. The germline gives CDR1 SGHRS, CDR2 YFSETQ. Trimming stripped 1 base from V and 1 base from J, with 9 bases between. This CDR3 has 15 residues. CDR3 DNA sequence: TGCGCCAGCAGCTTGTTGCCTAACAGCAATCAGCCCCAGCATTTT. Its protein is CASSLLPNSNQPQHF.

The chain employs TRBV5-1 and TRBJ1-4; 7 bases are shared with TRBD1. Germline CDR1 SGHRS, CDR2 YFSETQ. V lost 4 bases to trimming and J lost 3 bases; unmatched junction nucleotides: 12. The CDR3 extends over 17 amino acids. The CDR3 region has the DNA TGCGCCAGCAGCATCACAGACAGGGTGGGGTCTAATGAAAAACTGTTTTTT. Translation: CASSITDRVGSNEKLFF.

This clone was picked up a small number of times. The chain carries TRBV29-1 and TRBJ1-5; D perhaps matches TRBD1 (6 bases). Trimming removed 5 bases at V and 0 bases at J, with 14 bases between. The germline V gene encodes CDR1 SQVTM and CDR2 ANQGSEA. The CDR3 has 15 amino acids. The CDR3 DNA follows: TGCAGCGTTTCGGACAGCTATAATAGCAATCAGCCCCAGCATTTT. This sequence encodes CSVSDSYNSNQPQHF.

The CDR3 reads CASRQGSSEKLFF. For the CDR3, the DNA is TGTGCCAGTCGCCAGGGTAGTAGTGAAAAACTGTTTTTT. The rearrangement joins TRBV2 to TRBJ1-4, with D tentatively TRBD1 (5 bases). V lost 9 bases, J lost 7 bases, and 15 bases lay in between. Germline assignment: CDR1 SNHLY and CDR2 FYNNEI. This CDR3 has 13 amino acids.

Judged by abundance, this clone is medium-sized. The chain combines TRBV2 with TRBJ1-5, with 9 positions matching TRBD1. CDR3 size: 15 residues. The V and J ends lost 6 bases and 0 bases, in that order; junction bases with no gene match: 3. Germline V lookup: CDR1 SNHLY, CDR2 FYNNEI. The CDR3 DNA sequence: TGTGCCAGCAGGGACAGGGGATATAGCAATCAGCCCCAGCATTTT. Encoded protein: CASRDRGYSNQPQHF.

The chain uses TRBV5-1 and TRBJ2-6; no reliable D call. The germline gives CDR1 SGHRS, CDR2 YFSETQ. V was cut by 5 bases and J by 7 bases, with 10 bases left in between. The length of the CDR3 is 13 residues. Here the CDR3 reads CASREPSANVLTF. CDR3 coding DNA: TGCGCCAGCAGGGAGCCCTCAGCCAACGTCCTGACTTTC.

This clone was counted many times. The chain recombines TRBV27 with TRBJ1-5; no clear D. V was clipped by 1 base and J by 1 base, with 8 bases between them. The CDR3 contains 15 residues. The V gene's germline CDR1 is MNHEY and CDR2 SMNVEV (reference sequence). This CDR3 reads CASSLLFPSNQPQHF. CDR3 DNA: TGTGCCAGCAGTTTATTATTCCCCAGCAATCAGCCCCAGCATTTT.

In this sample, this clone turned up once. Here the CDR3 reads CASSLGGMGGQPQHF. DNA for the CDR3: TGTGCCAGCAGCTTAGGGGGTATGGGAGGCCAGCCCCAGCATTTT. The chain links TRBV7-2 to TRBJ1-5; D gene uncertain. The V and J ends lost 1 base and 7 bases respectively, with 14 bases between them. The CDR3 has 15 residues. Germline-derived CDR1 and CDR2 are SGHTA and FQGNSA. Filled out from reference TRBV7-2 and TRBJ1-5, the complete variable domain reads GAGVSQSPSNKVTEKGKDVELRCDPISGHTALYWYRQSLGQGLEFLIYFQGNSAPDKSGLPSDRFSAERTGGSVSTLTIQRTQQEDSAVYLCASSLGGMGGQPQHFGDGTRLSIL.

The rearrangement uses TRBV9 and TRBJ1-4, with D unresolved. CDR1 and CDR2 from the germline V gene are SGDLS and YYNGEE. This CDR3 has 12 residues. V shed 4 bases and J shed 8 bases, with 9 bases lying between them. The CDR3 coding sequence is TGTGCCAGCAGCCGGCCGGGGGAAAAACTGTTTTTT. Translation: CASSRPGEKLFF.

The chain couples TRBV6-5 to TRBJ2-5; TRBD2 aligns across 13 bases. The germline gives CDR1 MNHEY, CDR2 SVGAGI. Unmatched junction bases numbered 6, after V lost 6 bases and J lost 5 bases. There are 15 residues in the CDR3. The CDR3: CASRRTSGGPETQYF. In nucleotides, the CDR3 is TGTGCCAGCAGGCGGACTAGCGGGGGCCCTGAGACCCAGTACTTC.

The gene calls are TRBV13 and TRBJ2-5; 9 positions agree with TRBD1. CDR1 is PRHDT and CDR2 is FYEKMQ in the germline V gene (reference sequence). V lost 5 bases, J lost 4 bases, and 8 bases stayed unmatched. This CDR3 spans 15 amino acids. In DNA form, the CDR3 reads TGTGCCAGCAGCCCCGGGACAGGGAGTGGAGAGACCCAGTACTTC. Translation: CASSPGTGSGETQYF.

V usage is TRBV18 and J usage is TRBJ1-5; D is unresolved. Trimming shortened V by 3 bases and J by 2 bases, and 11 bases separated the two germline ends. The CDR3 has 15 amino acids. The V gene's germline CDR1 is KGHSH and CDR2 LQKENI. The CDR3 DNA reads TGTGCCAGCTCACCGAACAGCGGAGGCAATCAGCCCCAGCATTTT. Its protein is CASSPNSGGNQPQHF.

The chain uses TRBV7-3 and TRBJ2-3, with 12 bases that match TRBD2. CDR1 and CDR2 (germline): SGHTA, FQGTGA. There are 17 residues in the CDR3. The ends lost 5 bases at V and 0 bases at J; junction bases unmatched: 6. Written as DNA, the CDR3 is TGTGCCAGCAGCCCCCATCTAGCGGGGGGGAGCACAGATACGCAGTATTTT. Residues: CASSPHLAGGSTDTQYF.

The genes are TRBV3-1 (or the pseudogene TRBV3-2) and TRBJ2-7; 11 nucleotides match TRBD2. Unmatched junction bases numbered 13, after V lost 3 bases and J lost 0 bases. Germline V gives CDR1 LGHDT, CDR2 YNNKEL (reference sequence). The CDR3 has 19 residues. Here the CDR3 reads CASSHRLAGKSRSSYEQYF. The DNA of the CDR3 is TGTGCCAGCAGCCACCGACTAGCGGGGAAAAGTAGGAGCTCCTACGAGCAGTACTTC.

The gene calls are TRBV18 and TRBJ1-6; 8 bases are a match to TRBD1. CDR3 length equals 15 residues. Germline V gene data show CDR1 as KGHSH and CDR2 as LQKENI. The V and J ends lost 5 bases and 5 bases, in that order; junction bases with no gene match: 5. The CDR3 DNA is TGTGCCAGCTCATCAAGACAGGGGAATAATTCACCCCTCCACTTT. It is translated as CASSSRQGNNSPLHF.

This chain joins TRBV24-1 and TRBJ1-2; TRBD1 might be the D (5 bases). The V gene lost 4 bases and the J gene lost 7 bases, with 15 bases spanning the gap. The CDR3 is made up of 14 amino acids. Germline V gene sequence: CDR1 KGHDR, CDR2 SFDVKD. CDR3 in DNA: TGTGCCACCAGTGACCCCCGGGGGAGTGGTGGCTACACCTTC. It translates to CATSDPRGSGGYTF.

This sequence joins TRBV13 and TRBJ2-5, with 9 bases lining up with TRBD1. CDR1 is PRHDT, CDR2 FYEKMQ, per germline (reference sequence). Trimming cost V 4 bases and J 5 bases; bases outside gene matches: 11. The CDR3 length is 16 residues. CDR3 DNA sequence: TGTGCCAGCAGCTCAGAGGTTGGACAGGGGAGGGAGACCCAGTACTTC. This gives the protein CASSSEVGQGRETQYF.

The rearrangement uses TRBV30 and TRBJ1-1, with D perhaps TRBD1 (5 bases). Germline V gene lookup returns CDR1 GTSNPN and CDR2 SVGIG (reference sequence). CDR3 length: 11 amino acids. Deletions cut 3 bases from V and 10 bases from J, with 12 bases between. CDR3 DNA: TGTGCCTGGAGACAAACTACAGGAGCTTTCTTT. Translation gives CAWRQTTGAFF.

This sequence joins TRBV18 and TRBJ1-6; tentatively, D is TRBD1 (5 bases). This CDR3 is built from 16 residues. V shed 4 bases and J shed 4 bases, with 14 bases lying between them. CDR1 and CDR2 (germline): KGHSH, LQKENI. In nucleotides, the CDR3 is TGTGCCAGCTCACGGGACTCCCAGGGTTATAATTCACCCCTCCACTTT. Amino acids: CASSRDSQGYNSPLHF.

This rearrangement joins TRBV5-1 to TRBJ2-7; 7 bases line up with TRBD2. V lost 0 bases and J lost 2; bases outside the gene matches: 11. Germline CDR1 reads SGHRS; CDR2 reads YFSETQ. The CDR3 is 17 amino acids. The CDR3 protein is CASSLGQRGPPPYEQYF. For the CDR3, the DNA is TGCGCCAGCAGCTTGGGCCAGCGGGGCCCGCCCCCCTACGAGCAGTACTTC.